This T cell receptor beta chain was identified during a study of CD8 T cells in Susac syndrome. V lost 0 bases to trimming and J lost 0 bases, with 5 bases between them. The CDR3 is 14 residues long. The multiple sclerosis control cohort comprised treatment-naive individuals presenting with stable or active relapsing-remitting disease. TEMRA cells were FACS-enriched and CD8+ and CD4+ T cells negatively isolated. RNA, at about 0.45 to 1 ug, was reverse transcribed with random hexamers. The authors amplified TCR beta CDR3 across 54 Vbeta and 13 Jbeta using immunoSEQ multiplex PCR. Using its own MiXCR run on the immunoSEQ multiplex PCR reads, TCRdb lists one record per CDR3 protein. The data contain 190,000 or so distinct CDR3 sequences, just under 95% of them singletons.

This sequence was found in a human donor with multiple sclerosis. The source material was CD4+ T cells from PBMCs. The genes are TRBV12-3 or TRBV12-4 and TRBJ1-1; perhaps TRBD1 as D (5 bases). CDR3 nucleotide sequence: TGTGCCAGCAGTTTAGCAGGGGTGAACACTGAAGCTTTCTTT. As protein: CASSLAGVNTEAFF.